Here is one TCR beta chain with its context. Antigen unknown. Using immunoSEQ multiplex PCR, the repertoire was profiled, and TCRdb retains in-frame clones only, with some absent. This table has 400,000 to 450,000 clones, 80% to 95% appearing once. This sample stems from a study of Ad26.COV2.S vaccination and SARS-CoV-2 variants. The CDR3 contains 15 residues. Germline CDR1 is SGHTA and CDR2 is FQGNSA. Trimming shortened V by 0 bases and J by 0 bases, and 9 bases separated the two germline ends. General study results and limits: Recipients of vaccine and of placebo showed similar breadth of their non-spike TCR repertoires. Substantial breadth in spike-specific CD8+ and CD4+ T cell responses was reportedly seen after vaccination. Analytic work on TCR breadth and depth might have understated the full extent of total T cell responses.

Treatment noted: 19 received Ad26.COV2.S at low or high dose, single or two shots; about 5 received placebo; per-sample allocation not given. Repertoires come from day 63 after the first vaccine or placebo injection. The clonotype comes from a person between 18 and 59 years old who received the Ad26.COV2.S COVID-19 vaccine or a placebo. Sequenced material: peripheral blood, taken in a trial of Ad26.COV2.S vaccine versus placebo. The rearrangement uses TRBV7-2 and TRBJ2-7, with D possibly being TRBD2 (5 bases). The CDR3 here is CASSLASGSSYEQYF. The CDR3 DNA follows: TGTGCCAGCAGCTTAGCGAGCGGTAGCTCCTACGAGCAGTACTTC.